These 28 T cell receptor beta chains were sequenced from one sample in a study of T-cell memory formation after mild COVID-19. TCRdb used MiXCR to reprocess the 5' RACE reads, holding one entry per CDR3 protein. The sample lists some 150,000 distinct CDR3 sequences, around 14% seen once, with approximately 30% in the top ten. Sequenced: PBMCs or a T cell subset sorted from them (not recorded which). The source is an adult woman who had mild COVID-19 (a few samples of this study predate the infection). Cell type and time point are not known.

V is TRBV3-1 and J is TRBJ2-1, with a weak D call TRBD1 (6 bases). Germline CDR1 LGHDT, CDR2 YNNKEL (reference sequence). Between the trimmed V and J ends, which lost 1 base and 8 bases, there was a span of 12 bases. This CDR3 contains 14 residues. The CDR3 reads CASSQATGIHEQFF. The CDR3 DNA reads as TGTGCCAGCAGCCAAGCTACAGGGATCCATGAGCAGTTCTTC.

This clonotype was found many times. The chain has TRBV7-9 and TRBJ1-6; tentative D call: TRBD1 (6 bases). Germline CDR1 is SEHNR and CDR2 is FQNEAQ (reference sequence). The CDR3 contains 17 residues. Trimming cost V 2 bases and J 8 bases, with 19 bases left between them. This CDR3 is CASSLRGSGGAHSPLHF. The CDR3 DNA follows: TGTGCCAGCAGCTTAAGGGGGAGTGGGGGCGCACATTCACCCCTCCACTTT.

This clonotype occurred a few times. V is TRBV11-2 and J is TRBJ1-2; maybe TRBD1 (6 bases). The CDR3 totals 14 residues. Trimming removed 4 bases from V and 1 base from J, with 10 bases in between. Germline V gene data show CDR1 as SGHAT and CDR2 as FQNNGV. CDR3 sequence: CASSSDSLNYGYTF. CDR3 sequence (DNA): TGTGCCAGCAGCTCGGACAGTCTTAACTATGGCTACACCTTC. Complete variable domain (other parts from reference TRBV11-2 and TRBJ1-2): EAGVAQSPRYKIIEKRQSVAFWCNPISGHATLYWYQQILGQGPKLLIQFQNNGVVDDSQLPKDRFSAERLKGVDSTLKIQPAKLEDSAVYLCASSSDSLNYGYTFGSGTRLTVV.

The rearrangement uses TRBV6-6 and TRBJ2-7, with a tentative D call TRBD2 (5 bases). The CDR3 is 12 residues long. V gave up 4 bases and J gave up 6 bases, with 10 bases separating them. Germline assignment: CDR1 MNHNY and CDR2 SVGAGI (reference sequence). CDR3 DNA sequence: TGTGCCAGCAGTTTTCAGGACTCCGAGCAGTACTTC. Encoded protein: CASSFQDSEQYF.

As DNA, the CDR3 is TGTGCCAGCAGCCCCGCAGGGGACCCTTTTAACTATGGCTACACCTTC. Translated: CASSPAGDPFNYGYTF. The genes are TRBV12-3 or TRBV12-4 and TRBJ1-2; TRBD1 might be the D (6 bases). CDR3 length: 16 amino acids. The germline V and J ends were trimmed by 6 bases and 1 base, with 18 bases remaining between them.

This chain connects TRBV5-1 to TRBJ2-1; D unresolved. Trimming removed 3 bases from V and 0 bases from J, with 10 bases in between. The V gene's germline CDR1 is SGHRS and CDR2 YFSETQ. This CDR3 spans 15 amino acids. The CDR3 sequence is CASSSPLSSYNEQFF. CDR3 sequence (DNA): TGCGCCAGCAGCTCCCCACTGAGCTCCTACAATGAGCAGTTCTTC.

The chain employs TRBV28 and TRBJ2-2; the match to TRBD2 covers 10 bases. V dropped 7 bases and J dropped 4; count of bases not matched to a gene: 6. Germline V gene data show CDR1 as MDHEN and CDR2 as SYDVKM. This CDR3 region has 15 residues. CDR3 sequence reads: CASTTLAGVTGELFF. CDR3 sequence (DNA): TGTGCCAGCACTACTCTAGCGGGAGTCACCGGGGAGCTGTTTTTT.

This clonotype was recorded a few times. The genes are TRBV7-8 and TRBJ2-1; D uncertain. The germline V and J ends were trimmed by 1 base and 8 bases, with 9 bases remaining between them. Germline V lookup: CDR1 SGHVS, CDR2 FQNEAQ. This CDR3 is built from 13 residues. The CDR3 nucleotides read TGTGCCAGCAGCTTAGTAAGGGCGGATGAGCAGTTCTTC. Translation: CASSLVRADEQFF. Full variable domain (rest looked up from reference TRBV7-8 and TRBJ2-1): GAGVSQSPRYKVAKRGQDVALRCDPISGHVSLFWYQQALGQGPEFLTYFQNEAQLDKSGLPSDRFFAERPEGSVSTLKIQRTQQEDSAVYLCASSLVRADEQFFGPGTRLTVL.

The V gene is TRBV7-9, the J gene TRBJ1-1; possibly TRBD1 for D (5 bases). The germline V gene encodes CDR1 SEHNR and CDR2 FQNEAQ (reference sequence). The CDR3 totals 15 residues. The V end was cut by 3 bases, the J end by 0 bases, with 11 bases between. The CDR3 sequence: CASSFTGVLNTEAFF. For the CDR3, the DNA is TGTGCCAGCAGCTTCACGGGGGTTTTGAACACTGAAGCTTTCTTT. Complete variable domain (other parts from reference TRBV7-9 and TRBJ1-1): DTGVSQNPRHKITKRGQNVTFRCDPISEHNRLYWYRQTLGQGPEFLTYFQNEAQLEKSRLLSDRFSAERPKGSFSTLEIQRTEQGDSAMYLCASSFTGVLNTEAFFGQGTRLTVV.

Of note for this clonotype: Since a much larger clone is just one base distant, this may be a read error. The rearrangement uses TRBV7-9 and TRBJ2-7; D is possibly TRBD1 (5 bases). The CDR3 spans 19 residues. Deletions cut 9 bases from V and 0 bases from J, with 30 bases between. Germline V gene sequence: CDR1 SEHNR, CDR2 FQNEAQ (reference sequence). The CDR3 DNA reads as TGTGCCAGTAGGCCGTACAGGCGGCAGAACAAGCCCTACTCCTACGAGCAGTACTTC. Translation: CASRPYRRQNKPYSYEQYF.

The J gene is TRBJ2-6, the V gene TRBV5-4; 11 bases align to TRBD1. The CDR3 sequence is 15 residues long. Germline V gives CDR1 SGHNT, CDR2 YYREEE (reference sequence). V was pared by 9 bases and J by 4 bases, with 6 bases of the junction left unmatched. For the CDR3, the DNA is TGTGCCACTCGGGACAGGGGGGACGGGGCCAACGTCCTGACTTTC. It encodes CATRDRGDGANVLTF.

The V call is TRBV12-3 or TRBV12-4, the J call TRBJ1-3; a weak D match, TRBD1 (6 bases). V was pared by 7 bases and J by 8 bases, with 15 bases between. The CDR3 contains 13 residues. In DNA, the CDR3 is TGTGCCAGCAACCTGGACAGTCGGGACACCATATATTTT. This sequence encodes CASNLDSRDTIYF.

This clonotype occurred once. The rearrangement joins TRBV29-1 to TRBJ2-5, with 7 bases identical to TRBD1. CDR3 length equals 17 residues. V was clipped by 4 bases and J by 1 base; unmatched bases: 15. CDR1 and CDR2 from the germline V gene are SQVTM and ANQGSEA. CDR3 in DNA: TGCAGCGTTGTTCCGGGTGAGGGGGCTTTGCCCCAAGAGACCCAGTACTTC. This sequence encodes CSVVPGEGALPQETQYF.

This clonotype was seen only a few times. The gene calls are TRBV13 and TRBJ2-7; tentatively, D is TRBD1 (6 bases). Trimming cost V 8 bases and J 6 bases, with 14 bases left between them. Germline assignment: CDR1 PRHDT and CDR2 FYEKMQ (reference sequence). CDR3 size: 12 residues. In nucleotides, the CDR3 is TGTGCCAGCCAACAGGGACGGGGCGAGCAGTACTTC. Protein: CASQQGRGEQYF. The full variable domain, in which reference TRBV13 and TRBJ2-7 provide the parts outside the CDR3, is AAGVIQSPRHLIKEKRETATLKCYPIPRHDTVYWYQQGPGQDPQFLISFYEKMQSDKGSIPDRFSAQQFSDYHSELNMSSLELGDSALYFCASQQGRGEQYFGPGTRLTVT.

This clonotype was observed many times. The chain employs TRBV5-1 and TRBJ1-1; TRBD1 might be the D (6 bases). Germline assignment: CDR1 SGHRS and CDR2 YFSETQ. The CDR3 contains 12 residues. The germline V and J ends were trimmed by 3 bases and 6 bases, with 9 bases remaining between them. The CDR3 reads CASSSGQSEAFF. In DNA, the CDR3 is TGCGCCAGCAGCTCCGGACAGTCTGAAGCTTTCTTT.

This clonotype was counted a few times. The chain uses TRBV30 and TRBJ2-3; D gene uncertain. V lost 1 base to trimming and J lost 4 bases, with 3 bases between them. Germline V CDR1 and CDR2: GTSNPN, SVGIG (reference sequence). The CDR3 covers 11 residues. CDR3: CAWSDSDTQYF. The CDR3 DNA reads as TGTGCCTGGAGTGACTCAGATACGCAGTATTTT.

V and J are TRBV24-1 and TRBJ2-1; 7 bases match TRBD1. The CDR3 totals 12 residues. The V gene end was trimmed by 4 bases and the J gene end by 15 bases; junction bases not matched to a gene: 8. Germline CDR1 KGHDR, CDR2 SFDVKD. CDR3 coding DNA: TGTGCCACCAGTGACACGGGACAGTGGCTGTTCTTC. Residues: CATSDTGQWLFF.

This clonotype has a handful of counts. The J gene is TRBJ1-6, the V gene TRBV7-2; D is uncertain. Per germline, CDR1 SGHTA and CDR2 FQGNSA. The CDR3 spans 16 residues. V shed 5 bases and J shed 2 bases, with 13 bases lying between them. The CDR3 coding sequence is TGTGCCAGCAGCCCCTTAGGAGGGCCCTATAATTCACCCCTCCACTTT. Translation gives CASSPLGGPYNSPLHF.

This chain connects TRBV20-1 to TRBJ2-1; 7 positions match TRBD2. The CDR3 is made up of 14 amino acids. The germline V gene has CDR1 DFQATT and CDR2 SNEGSKA (reference sequence). The V gene end was trimmed by 8 bases and the J gene end by 3 bases; junction bases not matched to a gene: 10. The CDR3 region is CSTQNLADYNEQFF. CDR3 nucleotide sequence: TGCAGTACGCAAAATCTAGCGGACTACAATGAGCAGTTCTTC.

This clonotype was counted between two and nine times. The CDR3 is CASSLVGERGGYTF. CDR3 bases: TGTGCCAGCAGCTTAGTTGGGGAAAGGGGTGGCTACACCTTC. The chain combines TRBV7-9 with TRBJ1-2; D possibly corresponds to TRBD1 (5 bases). V was cut by 1 base and J by 7 bases, with 13 bases left in between. Germline values: CDR1 SEHNR, CDR2 FQNEAQ (reference sequence). The CDR3 has 14 residues.

The V and J genes are TRBV3-1 and TRBJ2-4; D remains unclear. Germline CDR1 reads LGHDT; CDR2 reads YNNKEL (reference sequence). Trimming pared 4 bases from V and 8 bases from J, leaving 9 bases between. The CDR3 is 12 amino acids. The chain's CDR3 is CASSLDSYIQYF. CDR3 nucleotide sequence: TGTGCCAGCAGCCTAGACTCCTACATTCAGTACTTC.

Only a few counts were recorded for this clonotype. The chain combines TRBV6-5 with TRBJ2-3; D may correspond to TRBD1 or TRBD2 (5 bases each). This CDR3 has 17 amino acids. Trimming cost V 2 bases and J 0 bases, with 15 bases left between them. Germline CDR1 and CDR2: MNHEY and SVGAGI. CDR3 residues: CASSYTGTKISTDTQYF. The CDR3 DNA reads as TGTGCCAGCAGTTACACCGGGACGAAAATTAGCACAGATACGCAGTATTTT.

The rearrangement joins TRBV18 to TRBJ2-3, with 14 bases identical to TRBD2. The V gene's germline CDR1 is KGHSH and CDR2 LQKENI. The CDR3 sequence is 19 residues long. V shed 3 bases and J 0 bases; nucleotides not matched to a gene: 8. For the CDR3, the DNA is TGTGCCAGCTCACCTGCGGGACTAGCGGGGGCTACTAGCACAGATACGCAGTATTTT. Translation: CASSPAGLAGATSTDTQYF.

Only a few counts were recorded for this clonotype. This chain connects TRBV4-2 to TRBJ2-2, with TRBD2 matching 10 bases. This CDR3 region has 15 residues. V gave up 5 bases and J gave up 5 bases; unmatched junction bases: 5. Germline V gene data show CDR1 as LGHNA and CDR2 as YNFKEQ. Here the CDR3 DNA reads TGTGCCAGCAGCACGGGGACTAGCGATACCGGGGAGCTGTTTTTT. Its protein is CASSTGTSDTGELFF.

The chain combines TRBV21-1 with TRBJ2-4. TRBV21-1 is a listed pseudogene. The CDR3 sequence is 17 residues long. CDR3 coding DNA: TGTGCCAGCAGCAAAGGGAGACTTATACTAGCCAAAAACATTCAGTACTTC. Translating gives CASSKGRLILAKNIQYF.

The chain combines TRBV5-1 with TRBJ1-1, with unresolved D. Trimming removed 1 base at V and 3 bases at J, with 10 bases between. The CDR3 has 14 residues. Germline V lookup: CDR1 SGHRS, CDR2 YFSETQ. CDR3 sequence (DNA): TGCGCCAGCAGCTTGCACACCGGGGACACTGAAGCTTTCTTT. This gives the protein CASSLHTGDTEAFF. Using reference TRBV5-1 and TRBJ1-1 for the parts outside the CDR3, the full variable domain is KAGVTQTPRYLIKTRGQQVTLSCSPISGHRSVSWYQQTPGQGLQFLFEYFSETQRNKGNFPGRFSGRQFSNSRSEMNVSTLELGDSALYLCASSLHTGDTEAFFGQGTRLTVV.

The table lists this clonotype with a few counts. The V gene is TRBV25-1, the J gene TRBJ2-7; perhaps TRBD2 as D (5 bases). Germline CDR1 reads MGHDK; CDR2 reads SYGVNS. The ends were cut back, 3 bases at V and 4 bases at J, with 13 bases in the middle. The CDR3 has 14 residues. Written as DNA, the CDR3 is TGTGCCAGCAGTGACGGGATCTTTCCTTACGAGCAGTACTTC. It codes for CASSDGIFPYEQYF.

This clonotype has only a few counts. The chain links TRBV19 to TRBJ2-1, with D unresolved. Trimming cost V 6 bases and J 1 base, with 4 bases left between them. CDR1 LNHDA and CDR2 SQIVND come from the germline V gene (reference sequence). The CDR3 spans 12 residues. CDR3 DNA sequence: TGTGCCAGTAGCTTTTCCTACAATGAGCAGTTCTTC. The encoded protein is CASSFSYNEQFF.